This T cell receptor (beta chain) is drawn from a study of blood T cell repertoires in COVID-19. Original handling: Counts of nucleated cells, estimated from reference gene primer amplification, were obtained. Libraries were prepared by immunoSEQ multiplex PCR; TCRdb keeps only in-frame clonotypes and omits some of them. The V and J calls and the clone size are those of that table, but D and trimming were determined from the DNA. This table has roughly 200,000 clones, 86% appearing once. Individuals aged roughly 18 to 95 years were recruited from fewer than 30 US areas. Sequenced sample: PBMCs or T cells enriched from blood (not recorded which). This receptor was identified in a man in his forties with acute COVID-19.

In DNA form, the CDR3 reads TGCGCCAGCAGCTTGGGCAGGGCTGGTTATGGTACCACTGAAGCTTTCTTT. It codes for CASSLGRAGYGTTEAFF. The rearrangement uses TRBV5-1 and TRBJ1-1; tentatively, D is TRBD1 (5 bases). The germline CDR1 and CDR2 sequences are SGHRS and YFSETQ. Trimming removed 0 bases at V and 4 bases at J, with 19 bases between. There are 17 residues in the CDR3.